The 18 T cell receptor beta chains below come from one sample, sequenced in a study of cytomegalovirus exposure and HLA in healthy donors. This PCR relied on a set of 60 Vbeta primers and 13 Jbeta primers. The table came from immunoSEQ multiplex PCR; TCRdb's copy has only in-frame clones and leaves some out. The profile covers 150,000 to 200,000 clones, with 79% appearing a single time and roughly 1.4% taken by the ten largest. Specimen: PBMCs. These receptors were taken from a woman in her fifties or sixties in good health and CMV-seronegative.

The V and J genes are TRBV29-1 and TRBJ1-2, with 12 bases fitting TRBD1. Losses at the gene ends were 1 base for V and 7 bases for J; bases not matched to a gene: 7. Germline CDR1 reads SQVTM; CDR2 reads ANQGSEA. The CDR3 contains 15 residues. The CDR3 protein is CSVEGPGTGGTGYTF. The CDR3 coding sequence is TGCAGCGTTGAAGGGCCCGGGACAGGGGGCACTGGCTACACCTTC.

This clone has a single count. The chain has TRBV18 and TRBJ2-7; TRBD2 agrees at 13 bases. CDR3 length equals 17 residues. Germline V gives CDR1 KGHSH, CDR2 LQKENI. Trimming at V came to 3 bases and at J to 0 bases, leaving 5 bases not matched to a gene. Written as DNA, the CDR3 is TGTGCCAGCTCACCCCTAGGGACTAGCGGGGCCTCCTACGAGCAGTACTTC. It is translated as CASSPLGTSGASYEQYF.

This chain joins TRBV7-9 and TRBJ1-5, with D perhaps matching TRBD1 (6 bases). The V end lost 5 bases, the J end lost 6 bases, and 20 bases lay between the germline ends. Germline CDR1 SEHNR, CDR2 FQNEAQ (reference sequence). The CDR3 is 16 amino acids. The CDR3 sequence is CASSPAAQGRAQPQHF. CDR3 sequence (DNA): TGTGCCAGCAGCCCAGCGGCACAGGGACGGGCTCAGCCCCAGCATTTT.

The rearrangement uses TRBV7-9 and TRBJ2-3; 8 bases are shared with TRBD2. The CDR3 has 14 residues. CDR1 SEHNR and CDR2 FQNEAQ come from the germline V gene (reference sequence). The V gene end was trimmed by 4 bases and the J gene end by 5 bases; junction bases not matched to a gene: 5. CDR3 sequence: CASSSPGGIDTQYF. The CDR3 DNA reads TGTGCCAGCAGCTCTCCGGGGGGGATAGATACGCAGTATTTT. The full variable domain, completed using reference TRBV7-9 and TRBJ2-3, is DTGVSQNPRHKITKRGQNVTFRCDPISEHNRLYWYRQTLGQGPEFLTYFQNEAQLEKSRLLSDRFSAERPKGSFSTLEIQRTEQGDSAMYLCASSSPGGIDTQYFGPGTRLTVL.

The rearrangement joins TRBV4-2 to TRBJ2-1; a weak D match, TRBD2 (5 bases). Trimming shortened V by 4 bases and J by 15 bases, and 19 bases separated the two germline ends. This CDR3 contains 13 residues. The V gene's germline CDR1 is LGHNA and CDR2 YNFKEQ. CDR3 nucleotides: TGTGCCAGCAGCCTAGAGTTGGGCCGGAGGCGGTTCTTC. This gives the protein CASSLELGRRRFF.

The gene calls are TRBV7-3 and TRBJ2-3; unclear D gene. Germline-derived CDR1 and CDR2 are SGHTA and FQGTGA. This CDR3 contains 14 residues. Trimming cost V 1 base and J 1 base, with 6 bases left between them. CDR3 amino acids: CASSLRARTDTQYF. In DNA form, the CDR3 reads TGTGCCAGCAGCTTAAGGGCTCGCACAGATACGCAGTATTTT.

The rearrangement links TRBV7-9 to TRBJ2-2, with 7 bases lining up with TRBD1. Germline trimming cut 5 bases from V and 1 base from J; bases unmatched to any gene: 4. The length of the CDR3 is 15 residues. Germline V gene lookup returns CDR1 SEHNR and CDR2 FQNEAQ (reference sequence). The CDR3 DNA follows: TGTGCCAGCAGCCCGGGACAGAGGAACACCGGGGAGCTGTTTTTT. Protein: CASSPGQRNTGELFF.

The rearrangement uses TRBV6-5 and TRBJ2-5; no definite D call. Germline V lookup: CDR1 MNHEY, CDR2 SVGAGI. V shed 6 bases and J shed 0 bases, with 8 bases lying between them. This CDR3 is 13 amino acids long. CDR3 protein: CASRRWYQETQYF. CDR3 nucleotides: TGTGCCAGCAGGAGATGGTACCAAGAGACCCAGTACTTC.

This sequence joins TRBV30 and TRBJ2-3, with 7 bases matching TRBD1. Germline assignment: CDR1 GTSNPN and CDR2 SVGIG (reference sequence). Trimming took 2 bases from V and 0 from J; bases not matched to a gene: 8. The CDR3 is 16 amino acids. The CDR3, as DNA: TGTGCCTGGAGTATTCCGACAGGGTTAAGCACAGATACGCAGTATTTT. Its translation: CAWSIPTGLSTDTQYF.

CDR3 protein: CASKSGGMGNTIYF. The CDR3 DNA sequence: TGTGCCAGCAAGTCGGGGGGAATGGGAAACACCATATATTTT. The gene calls are TRBV28 and TRBJ1-3, with a tentative D call TRBD1 (5 bases). The CDR3 is made up of 14 amino acids. Trimming cost V 7 bases and J 4 bases, with 14 bases left between them. Germline CDR1 and CDR2: MDHEN and SYDVKM.

The DNA of the CDR3 is TGTGCCAGCAGCTTAGGGTTCACAGTTCAAGAGACCCAGTACTTC. Translation gives CASSLGFTVQETQYF. The V gene is TRBV7-6, the J gene TRBJ2-5; D ambiguous. Germline CDR1 SGHVS, CDR2 FNYEAQ. V was pared by 1 base and J by 2 bases, with 11 bases between. This CDR3 region has 15 residues. The variable domain in full, with the rest retrieved from reference TRBV7-6 and TRBJ2-5, is GAGVSQSPRYKVTKRGQDVALRCDPISGHVSLYWYRQALGQGPEFLTYFNYEAQQDKSGLPNDRFSAERPEGSISTLTIQRTEQRDSAMYRCASSLGFTVQETQYFGPGTRLLVL.

The J gene is TRBJ1-3, the V gene TRBV6-5; D unresolved. Germline V gene lookup returns CDR1 MNHEY and CDR2 SVGAGI. The CDR3 consists of 15 residues. V lost 6 bases and J lost 0, with 12 bases in between. CDR3 sequence (DNA): TGTGCCAGCAGCCTGAGCATGCTCTCTGGAAACACCATATATTTT. Encoded protein: CASSLSMLSGNTIYF.

CDR3 coding DNA: TGTGCCAGCAGTCCGACCGGAGGAAAAGCTTTCTTT. Amino acids: CASSPTGGKAFF. The chain combines TRBV7-2 with TRBJ1-1; D unclear. Per germline, CDR1 SGHTA and CDR2 FQGNSA. This CDR3 comprises 12 residues. V was shortened by 6 bases and J by 9 bases, with 14 bases between the two germline ends.

As concerns this clone: The sample has other DNA sequences that encode this CDR3 too. The V call is TRBV25-1, the J call TRBJ2-7; 7 bases line up with TRBD2. Unmatched junction bases numbered 10, after V lost 5 bases and J lost 0 bases. The CDR3 has 16 residues. Germline CDR1 and CDR2: MGHDK and SYGVNS. CDR3 in DNA: TGTGCCAGCAGTAAGGGAGGGACGAGGAGCTCCTACGAGCAGTACTTC. The encoded protein is CASSKGGTRSSYEQYF.

V usage is TRBV6-1 and J usage is TRBJ2-7; D perhaps matches TRBD2 (6 bases). CDR1 is MNHNS and CDR2 is SASEGT in the germline V gene. V was shortened by 4 bases and J by 1 base, with 11 bases between the two germline ends. CDR3 size: 14 residues. CDR3 region: CASSGLGTSYEQYF. The CDR3 nucleotides read TGTGCCAGCAGTGGTCTAGGGACTTCCTACGAGCAGTACTTC.

The count of this clone is one. This sequence joins TRBV19 and TRBJ1-5; D not certain. V lost 3 bases to trimming and J lost 0 bases, with 9 bases between them. CDR1 and CDR2 (germline): LNHDA, SQIVND (reference sequence). There are 15 residues in the CDR3. CDR3 nucleotide sequence: TGTGCCAGTAGTATGGAGAATTATAGCAATCAGCCCCAGCATTTT. The encoded protein is CASSMENYSNQPQHF.

Comments on this clone: The same CDR3 also results from other DNA sequences found in this sample. The gene calls are TRBV18 and TRBJ2-5, with a tentative D call TRBD2 (5 bases). Germline V CDR1 and CDR2: KGHSH, LQKENI. CDR3 length equals 13 residues. Between the trimmed V and J ends, which lost 6 bases and 1 base, there was a span of 9 bases. In DNA, the CDR3 is TGTGCCAGCTCTCCCGGACTCCAAGAGACCCAGTACTTC. Its translation: CASSPGLQETQYF.

The chain is built from TRBV5-4 and TRBJ2-7, with D possibly TRBD1 on 5 matching bases. The V and J ends lost 2 bases and 5 bases respectively, with 11 bases between them. CDR3 length: 13 amino acids. Germline CDR1 SGHNT, CDR2 YYREEE (reference sequence). CDR3 sequence: CASSFPGRDEQYF. For the CDR3, the DNA is TGTGCCAGCAGCTTCCCGGGCAGGGACGAGCAGTACTTC.